This TCR beta chain was obtained from a study of CD4 T cells in relation to SARS-CoV-2 and coronaviruses. General study points: Samples before the pandemic and after infection were not matched within any donor.

In the case of this clone: No antigen is known for it.

Unexposed donor CD4+ T cells date from about 2011-2018, before the COVID-19 pandemic. Profiling relied on immunoSEQ multiplex PCR, and the TCRdb table lists in-frame clones only, not all of them. Altogether about 68,000 clones are present, more than 85% being singletons, with the ten largest covering 0.23%. The CDR3 extends over 15 amino acids. Germline V CDR1 and CDR2: MNHEY, SVGAGI. V gave up 8 bases and J gave up 3 bases; unmatched junction bases: 9. The specimen sequenced was naive CD4+ T cells from PBMCs. Subset meaning: naive CD4+ T cells isolated by negative enrichment. V and J are TRBV6-5 and TRBJ1-2, with TRBD1 matching 10 bases. The origin of this receptor is a human donor in good health. CDR3: CASGSRGTGDYGYTF. The CDR3 bases are TGTGCCAGCGGCTCGCGTGGGACAGGGGACTATGGCTACACCTTC.